These 17 T cell receptor beta chains originate from one sample sequenced in a study of blood T cell repertoires in COVID-19. TCRdb's copy holds only in-frame clones and misses some; the assay was immunoSEQ multiplex PCR. The sample contains 130,000 to 150,000 clones, around four fifths of which appear only once. The sequencing sample was made of PBMCs or T cells enriched from blood (not recorded which). These receptors all stem from a middle-aged woman who had recovered from COVID-19.

The gene calls are TRBV25-1 and TRBJ2-1; D might be TRBD1 (5 bases). CDR1 and CDR2 (germline): MGHDK, SYGVNS. The CDR3 covers 14 residues. V was pared by 4 bases and J by 2 bases, with 9 bases between. This CDR3 is CASSGQGPYNEQFF. Written as DNA, the CDR3 is TGTGCCAGCAGTGGGCAGGGCCCCTACAATGAGCAGTTCTTC.

This clone showed up many times. The chain combines TRBV3-1 (or the pseudogene TRBV3-2) with TRBJ2-3; unclear D gene. The CDR3 totals 17 residues. V dropped 0 bases and J dropped 1 base, with 14 bases sitting between them. Looked up from germline, CDR1 is LGHDT and CDR2 is YNNKEL (reference sequence). The CDR3 reads CASSQDSRATGTDTQYF. In DNA form, the CDR3 reads TGTGCCAGCAGCCAAGATTCCCGCGCTACGGGCACAGATACGCAGTATTTT.

V usage is TRBV6-5 and J usage is TRBJ1-5; TRBD1 matches 8 bases. Germline CDR1 and CDR2: MNHEY and SVGAGI. This CDR3 has 14 residues. Trimming removed 8 bases from V and 2 bases from J; junction bases left unmatched: 5. The DNA of the CDR3 is TGTGCCAGCGAGACAGGGGCGGGCAATCAGCCCCAGCATTTT. It is translated as CASETGAGNQPQHF.

The chain uses TRBV29-1 and TRBJ1-2; 10 positions match TRBD1. The V gene's germline CDR1 is SQVTM and CDR2 ANQGSEA. V shed 3 bases and J 8 bases; nucleotides not matched to a gene: 9. This CDR3 comprises 14 residues. CDR3 region: CSVDRWDRGIGYTF. CDR3 bases: TGCAGCGTTGACCGTTGGGACAGGGGTATCGGCTACACCTTC.

V and J are TRBV5-5 and TRBJ1-3, with D possibly being TRBD1 (5 bases). There are 15 residues in the CDR3. The V end was cut by 0 bases, the J end by 3 bases, with 10 bases between. CDR1 is SGHKS and CDR2 is YYEKEE in the germline V gene (reference sequence). CDR3 amino acids: CASSLVGGSGNTIYF. CDR3 nucleotides: TGTGCCAGCAGCTTGGTCGGGGGAAGTGGAAACACCATATATTTT.

This chain connects TRBV7-8 to TRBJ1-3, with TRBD1 matching over 7 bases. Trimming at V came to 3 bases and at J to 1 base, leaving 6 bases not matched to a gene. CDR1 is SGHVS, CDR2 FQNEAQ, per germline. The CDR3 has 16 residues. CDR3 sequence reads: CASSLGQPLSGNTIYF. Here the CDR3 DNA reads TGTGCCAGCAGCTTGGGACAGCCCCTATCTGGAAACACCATATATTTT.

The rearrangement links TRBV6-5 to TRBJ1-1, with D possibly matching TRBD1 (6 bases). Germline V gene lookup returns CDR1 MNHEY and CDR2 SVGAGI. CDR3 size: 13 residues. With 11 bases removed from V and 3 bases from J, the gap between germline ends came to 16 bases. The DNA for the CDR3 is TGTGCCGGCTCAACCGGACAGTACACTGAAGCTTTCTTT. It yields the protein CAGSTGQYTEAFF.

V usage is TRBV6-5 and J usage is TRBJ1-1, with TRBD1 as a possible D gene (5 bases). The V gene's germline CDR1 is MNHEY and CDR2 SVGAGI. This CDR3 has 15 residues. V lost 6 bases, J lost 1 base, and 15 bases lay in between. The DNA of the CDR3 is TGTGCCAGCAGCCCCTTCTCGACAGCGAACACTGAAGCTTTCTTT. This gives the protein CASSPFSTANTEAFF.

The chain links TRBV5-6 to TRBJ1-6, with D perhaps matching TRBD1 (5 bases). The CDR3 covers 15 residues. V was shortened by 3 bases and J by 3 bases, with 10 bases between the two germline ends. Germline CDR1 reads SGHDT; CDR2 reads YYEEEE. The CDR3 bases are TGTGCCAGCAGCTCCCACGACAGCTATAATTCACCCCTCCACTTT. Translated, it gives CASSSHDSYNSPLHF. Full variable domain (missing parts from reference TRBV5-6 and TRBJ1-6): DAGVTQSPTHLIKTRGQQVTLRCSPKSGHDTVSWYQQALGQGPQFIFQYYEEEERQRGNFPDRFSGHQFPNYSSELNVNALLLGDSALYLCASSSHDSYNSPLHFGNGTRLTVT.

This chain uses TRBV10-3 with TRBJ1-2; 11 bases line up with TRBD1. V dropped 0 bases and J dropped 2; count of bases not matched to a gene: 2. Germline V gene sequence: CDR1 ENHRY, CDR2 SYGVKD. The length of the CDR3 is 16 residues. CDR3 protein: CAISESRDRGNYGYTF. The CDR3 coding sequence is TGTGCCATCAGTGAGTCGCGGGACAGGGGGAACTATGGCTACACCTTC.

The J gene is TRBJ1-1, the V gene TRBV10-3; 7 positions match TRBD1. Germline loops: CDR1 ENHRY, CDR2 SYGVKD. CDR3 size: 14 residues. The trim removed 6 bases at V and 2 bases at J, leaving 6 bases unmatched. The CDR3 sequence: CAIRQTGDNTEAFF. The CDR3 nucleotides are TGTGCCATCAGACAAACAGGGGATAACACTGAAGCTTTCTTT.

This clone was seen a few times. The chain recombines TRBV29-1 with TRBJ1-2; 9 bases agree with TRBD1. CDR1 is SQVTM, CDR2 ANQGSEA, per germline. The CDR3 loop spans 14 amino acids. Trimming cost V 6 bases and J 4 bases; bases outside gene matches: 9. The CDR3 DNA reads TGCAGCGTGGACAGGGGCGATTTTGCCTATGGCTACACCTTC. This encodes CSVDRGDFAYGYTF.

V and J are TRBV2 and TRBJ1-1, with a tentative D call TRBD1 (5 bases). Germline CDR1 SNHLY, CDR2 FYNNEI. This CDR3 has 13 residues. The V gene lost 5 bases and the J gene lost 1 base, with 8 bases spanning the gap. The CDR3 loop is CASSPTANTEAFF. The CDR3 DNA reads as TGTGCCAGCAGTCCGACAGCGAACACTGAAGCTTTCTTT. Combining the CDR3 with reference TRBV2 and TRBJ1-1 gives the whole variable domain EPEVTQTPSHQVTQMGQEVILRCVPISNHLYFYWYRQILGQKVEFLVSFYNNEISEKSEIFDDQFSVERPDGSNFTLKIRSTKLEDSAMYFCASSPTANTEAFFGQGTRLTVV.

The chain couples TRBV19 to TRBJ1-2, with 9 bases matching TRBD1. The CDR3 has 14 residues. Per the germline V gene, CDR1 is LNHDA and CDR2 is SQIVND (reference sequence). The J segment lost 7 bases and the V segment lost 7 bases, leaving 10 bases of the junction unmatched. The CDR3 reads CASKIVGTGFGYTF. CDR3 nucleotide sequence: TGTGCCAGTAAGATAGTCGGGACAGGGTTTGGCTACACCTTC. Looking up the rest from reference TRBV19 and TRBJ1-2 gives the full variable domain: DGGITQSPKYLFRKEGQNVTLSCEQNLNHDAMYWYRQDPGQGLRLIYYSQIVNDFQKGDIAEGYSVSREKKESFPLTVTSAQKNPTAFYLCASKIVGTGFGYTFGSGTRLTVV.

This clone was seen many times. V usage is TRBV7-9 and J usage is TRBJ1-4; D possibly corresponds to TRBD1 (5 bases). Trimming removed 4 bases from V and 8 bases from J, with 14 bases in between. Germline V CDR1 and CDR2: SEHNR, FQNEAQ (reference sequence). This CDR3 has 14 residues. Here the CDR3 reads CASSSGDGSEKLFF. DNA of the CDR3: TGTGCCAGCAGCTCGGGGGACGGAAGCGAAAAACTGTTTTTT.

V is TRBV11-2 and J is TRBJ1-2; 7 bases match TRBD1. Trimming cost V 8 bases and J 8 bases; bases outside gene matches: 8. The germline gives CDR1 SGHAT, CDR2 FQNNGV. The CDR3 length is 12 residues. CDR3 region: CASAMTGLGYTF. The CDR3 nucleotides are TGTGCCAGCGCGATGACAGGGTTGGGCTACACCTTC.

The J gene is TRBJ2-7, the V gene TRBV27; no clear D. The germline V and J ends were trimmed by 3 bases and 3 bases, with 12 bases remaining between them. The CDR3 runs 14 residues. The V gene's germline CDR1 is MNHEY and CDR2 SMNVEV (reference sequence). The CDR3 region has the DNA TGTGCCAGCAGTTTTAGCCCAGCCGTCTACGAGCAGTACTTC. Its translation is CASSFSPAVYEQYF.